This T cell receptor (beta chain) was observed in a study of T-cell reconstitution after alpha-beta-depleted transplantation in children. Findings and caveats of the study: As was reported, about two months after transplant, alpha-beta T cells came from several hundred expanded graft clones. After one year, T-cell counts and TCRbeta diversity mostly came from new T cells.

Trimming took 3 bases from V and 5 from J; bases not matched to a gene: 10. The CDR3 consists of 16 residues. Germline CDR1 reads SGHVS; CDR2 reads FNYEAQ. Preparation of the TCRbeta library was carried out with unique molecular identifiers. TCRdb passed the PCR reads through MiXCR, listing each CDR3 protein once. This table holds 250,000 to 400,000 distinct CDR3 sequences, roughly 21% found once. This clonotype was seen ten or more times. The antigen remains unidentified. The material sequenced was PBMCs, mostly from graft donor cells, taken 180 days after TCRalphabeta/CD19-depleted stem cell transplant. This sequence was found in a male patient younger than 18 who had a stem cell transplant for acute lymphoblastic leukemia, so the T cells may come from the graft donor. J is TRBJ2-7 and V is TRBV7-6, with 10 bases lining up with TRBD2. CDR3 DNA sequence: TGTGCCAGCAGCTTGCCGAGCGGGAGGGCCACGGACGAGCAGTACTTC. Translation: CASSLPSGRATDEQYF.